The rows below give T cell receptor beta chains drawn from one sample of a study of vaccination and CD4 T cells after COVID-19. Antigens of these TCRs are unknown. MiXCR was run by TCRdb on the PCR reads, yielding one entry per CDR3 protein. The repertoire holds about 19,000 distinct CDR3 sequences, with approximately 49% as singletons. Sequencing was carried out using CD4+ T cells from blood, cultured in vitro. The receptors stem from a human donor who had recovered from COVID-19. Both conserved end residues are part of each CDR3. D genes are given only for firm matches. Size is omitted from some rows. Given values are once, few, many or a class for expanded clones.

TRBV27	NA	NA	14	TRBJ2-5	CASSLLGADETQYF	TGTGCCAGCAGTTTATTGGGGGCTGATGAGACCCAGTACTTC
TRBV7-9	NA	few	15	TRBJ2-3	CASSLGGGGTDTQYF	TGTGCCAGCAGCTTAGGGGGCGGGGGCACAGATACGCAGTATTTT
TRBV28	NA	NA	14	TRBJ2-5	CASIKGGDQETQYF	TGTGCCAGCATCAAAGGGGGAGACCAAGAGACCCAGTACTTC
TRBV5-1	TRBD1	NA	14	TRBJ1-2	CASSPGQEFYGYTF	TGCGCCAGCAGCCCGGGACAGGAGTTCTATGGCTACACCTTC
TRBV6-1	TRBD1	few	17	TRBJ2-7	CASRNRGDTGGTHEQYF	TGTGCCAGCAGAAATAGGGGGGACACAGGGGGGACACACGAGCAGTACTTC
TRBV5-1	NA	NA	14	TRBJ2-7	CASSLAASGGEQYF	TGCGCCAGCAGCTTGGCCGCGTCCGGGGGCGAGCAGTACTTC
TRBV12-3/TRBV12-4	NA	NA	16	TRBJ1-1	CASSLGGAGRNTEAFF	TGTGCCAGCAGTTTAGGGGGGGCGGGACGGAACACTGAAGCTTTCTTT
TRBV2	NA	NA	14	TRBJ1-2	CASSEAARFGGYTF	TGTGCCAGCAGTGAAGCAGCCAGGTTCGGTGGCTACACCTTC
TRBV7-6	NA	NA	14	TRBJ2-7	CASSPLQSSYEQYF	TGTGCCAGCAGCCCCTTACAAAGCTCCTACGAGCAGTACTTC
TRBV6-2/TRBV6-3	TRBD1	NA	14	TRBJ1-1	CASSRRQGHRGAFF	TGTGCCAGCAGTCGTCGACAGGGCCATAGGGGTGCTTTCTTT
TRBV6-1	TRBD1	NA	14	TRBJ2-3	CASSEIGNRGTQYF	TGTGCCAGCAGTGAAATAGGGAACAGGGGAACGCAGTATTTT
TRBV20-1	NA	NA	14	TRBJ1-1	CSTNVRGWGTEAFF	TGCAGTACGAATGTTCGGGGGTGGGGCACTGAAGCTTTCTTT
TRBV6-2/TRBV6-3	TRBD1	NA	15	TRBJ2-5	CASSPGTGVGETQYF	TGTGCCAGCAGTCCAGGGACAGGGGTAGGCGAGACCCAGTACTTC
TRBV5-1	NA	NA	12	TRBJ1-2	CASSLEGAGYTF	TGCGCCAGCAGCTTGGAAGGTGCTGGCTACACCTTC
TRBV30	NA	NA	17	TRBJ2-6	CAWRTGRVRSGANVLTF	TGTGCCTGGAGGACAGGGAGGGTACGGTCTGGGGCCAACGTCCTGACTTTC
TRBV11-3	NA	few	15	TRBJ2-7	CASSLASGETYEQYF	TGTGCCAGCAGCTTAGCTTCAGGGGAGACCTACGAGCAGTACTTC
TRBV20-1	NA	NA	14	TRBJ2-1	CSARDVRGYGEQFF	TGCAGTGCTAGAGATGTTCGTGGTTATGGTGAGCAGTTCTTC
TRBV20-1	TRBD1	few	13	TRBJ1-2	CSADQGVLHGYTF	TGCAGTGCTGACCAGGGGGTTCTTCATGGCTACACCTTC
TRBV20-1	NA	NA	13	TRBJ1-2	CSAPGQLNYGYTF	TGCAGTGCGCCCGGACAGCTTAACTATGGCTACACCTTC
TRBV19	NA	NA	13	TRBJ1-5	CASSMGPGQPQHF	TGTGCCAGTAGTATGGGCCCTGGCCAGCCCCAGCATTTT